Listed below are T cell receptor beta chains from one sample, sequenced in a study of OX40 agonist ivuxolimab in advanced cancers. Sequencing used immunoSEQ multiplex PCR; TCRdb keeps in-frame clones, though not all of them. The sample has roughly 49,000 clones, 88% seen once. The starting material was CD4+ or CD8+ T cells sorted from blood, obtained in a trial of the OX40 agonist ivuxolimab. These receptors were taken from an adult with an advanced solid tumor such as melanoma, head and neck, liver or kidney cancer. Both conserved end residues are part of each CDR3. D genes are given only for firm matches. Expanded clones are given a class, and other clones once, few, many or no size at all.

V gene: TRBV19
clone size: -
D gene: TRBD2
J gene: TRBJ2-5
CDR3 protein: CASRRLAGETSSQETQYF
CDR3 DNA: TGTGCCAGTAGACGACTAGCGGGAGAGACTAGTAGCCAAGAGACCCAGTACTTC

V gene: TRBV27
clone size: -
D gene: TRBD1
J gene: TRBJ1-2
CDR3 protein: CASSPNQGQGASYTF
CDR3 DNA: TGTGCCAGCAGTCCGAACCAGGGACAGGGGGCAAGCTACACCTTC

V gene: TRBV5-4
clone size: once
D gene: TRBD2
J gene: TRBJ2-5
CDR3 protein: CASSLGLAGAQETQYF
CDR3 DNA: TGTGCCAGCAGCCTGGGACTAGCGGGGGCACAGGAGACCCAGTACTTC

V gene: TRBV11-1
clone size: once
D gene: TRBD2
J gene: TRBJ2-1
CDR3 protein: CASSSTSGGPNSYNEQFF
CDR3 DNA: TGTGCCAGCAGCTCGACTAGCGGGGGGCCGAACTCCTACAATGAGCAGTTCTTC

V gene: TRBV28
clone size: -
D gene: -
J gene: TRBJ1-5
CDR3 protein: CASSQENQPQHF
CDR3 DNA: TGTGCCAGCAGCCAGGAGAATCAGCCCCAGCATTTT

V gene: TRBV28
clone size: once
D gene: -
J gene: TRBJ1-6
CDR3 protein: CASSLSNSPLHF
CDR3 DNA: TGTGCCAGCAGTTTAAGTAATTCACCCCTCCACTTT

V gene: TRBV5-4
clone size: -
D gene: -
J gene: TRBJ2-1
CDR3 protein: CASSLGRPEATNEQFF
CDR3 DNA: TGTGCCAGCAGCTTGGGGCGCCCGGAAGCAACAAATGAGCAGTTCTTC

V gene: TRBV27
clone size: -
D gene: TRBD1
J gene: TRBJ2-1
CDR3 protein: CASAQGTYNEQFF
CDR3 DNA: TGTGCCAGCGCACAGGGGACCTACAATGAGCAGTTCTTC

V gene: TRBV15
clone size: -
D gene: -
J gene: TRBJ1-3
CDR3 protein: CATSRGGRLSGNTIYF
CDR3 DNA: TGTGCCACCAGCAGAGGAGGACGGCTCTCTGGAAACACCATATATTTT

V gene: TRBV28
clone size: -
D gene: -
J gene: TRBJ2-7
CDR3 protein: CASSSIWGLGF
CDR3 DNA: TGTGCCAGCAGTTCCATCTGGGGTCTCGGATTC

V gene: TRBV7-9
clone size: -
D gene: TRBD2
J gene: TRBJ2-1
CDR3 protein: CASSSSSGSLEQFF
CDR3 DNA: TGTGCCAGCAGCTCGTCTAGCGGGAGTCTTGAGCAGTTCTTC